These 32 T cell receptor beta chains were all obtained from the same sample, sequenced in a study of cytomegalovirus exposure and HLA in healthy donors. The PCR was carried out with 60 Vbeta primers and 13 Jbeta primers. The repertoire was sequenced with immunoSEQ multiplex PCR; TCRdb's copy has only in-frame clones and lacks some. The sample's table shows some 130,000 clones. Sequencing input: PBMCs. The source of these receptors is a woman in her fifties or sixties in good health and CMV-seronegative.

This sequence joins TRBV9 and TRBJ2-7; a possible D gene is TRBD1 (6 bases). CDR3 length: 14 residues. V was pared by 0 bases and J by 3 bases, with 10 bases between. Germline V gene lookup returns CDR1 SGDLS and CDR2 YYNGEE. The CDR3 sequence: CASSVAGDNYEQYF. The CDR3 nucleotides read TGTGCCAGCAGCGTAGCAGGGGATAACTACGAGCAGTACTTC.

CDR3 protein: CASSEMGSKEQYF. For the CDR3, the DNA is TGTGCCAGCAGTGAAATGGGCAGTAAAGAGCAGTACTTC. The rearrangement links TRBV2 to TRBJ2-7; D remains unclear. The CDR3 covers 13 residues. V shed 2 bases and J shed 7 bases, with 12 bases lying between them. Germline V lookup: CDR1 SNHLY, CDR2 FYNNEI. The variable domain in full, with the rest retrieved from reference TRBV2 and TRBJ2-7, is EPEVTQTPSHQVTQMGQEVILRCVPISNHLYFYWYRQILGQKVEFLVSFYNNEISEKSEIFDDQFSVERPDGSNFTLKIRSTKLEDSAMYFCASSEMGSKEQYFGPGTRLTVT.

The gene calls are TRBV7-8 and TRBJ1-5; 12 bases are a match to TRBD1. Germline V gene lookup returns CDR1 SGHVS and CDR2 FQNEAQ. Unmatched junction bases numbered 9, after V lost 5 bases and J lost 7 bases. This CDR3 region has 16 residues. The CDR3 coding sequence is TGTGCCAGCAGCGCCACCGGGACAGGGGGCGGCCAGCCCCAGCATTTT. Translated, it gives CASSATGTGGGQPQHF.

This sequence joins TRBV6-5 and TRBJ1-2; TRBD1 matches at 8 bases. J gave up 6 bases and V 5 bases, and 8 bases lay outside the gene matches. CDR3 length equals 14 residues. CDR1 and CDR2 from the germline V gene are MNHEY and SVGAGI. Here the CDR3 DNA reads TGTGCCAGCAGTCCGACGGACAGGGTGAATGGCTACACCTTC. Its protein product is CASSPTDRVNGYTF.

This chain uses TRBV2 with TRBJ2-1; D not resolved. V lost 8 bases to trimming and J lost 3 bases, with 14 bases between them. In germline, CDR1 is SNHLY, CDR2 FYNNEI. The CDR3 is made up of 14 amino acids. The CDR3, as DNA: TGTGCCAGCGGAAAACTATCCCTCTACAATGAGCAGTTCTTC. Its translation is CASGKLSLYNEQFF.

The V gene is TRBV5-1, the J gene TRBJ2-6; 12 bases match TRBD1. The J segment lost 2 bases and the V segment lost 4 bases, leaving 4 bases of the junction unmatched. This CDR3 spans 17 amino acids. CDR1 SGHRS and CDR2 YFSETQ come from the germline V gene. The CDR3 loop reads CASSQGQGATGANVLTF. In DNA, the CDR3 is TGCGCCAGCAGCCAGGGACAGGGGGCGACTGGGGCCAACGTCCTGACTTTC.

The rearrangement joins TRBV6-1 to TRBJ1-5; D is undetermined. V lost 0 bases and J lost 2, with 14 bases in between. The V gene's germline CDR1 is MNHNS and CDR2 SASEGT. The CDR3 is made up of 17 amino acids. The CDR3 sequence is CASSEAWAVAGNQPQHF. The CDR3 nucleotides read TGTGCCAGCAGTGAAGCGTGGGCAGTAGCGGGCAATCAGCCCCAGCATTTT.

This chain joins TRBV6-1 and TRBJ2-2, with D perhaps TRBD1 (5 bases). Trimming pared 3 bases from V and 0 bases from J, leaving 8 bases between. CDR3 length: 15 residues. CDR1 is MNHNS and CDR2 is SASEGT in the germline V gene. The CDR3: CASSDRTPNTGELFF. CDR3 nucleotide sequence: TGTGCCAGCAGTGATAGGACACCGAACACCGGGGAGCTGTTTTTT.

The chain has TRBV6-5 and TRBJ1-5; D possibly corresponds to TRBD1 (6 bases). The CDR3 is 13 amino acids. Germline assignment: CDR1 MNHEY and CDR2 SVGAGI. Deletions cut 5 bases from V and 4 bases from J, with 9 bases between. The CDR3 DNA reads as TGTGCCAGCAGTCTACAGGGAAATCAGCCCCAGCATTTT. Translated, it gives CASSLQGNQPQHF.

J is TRBJ2-6 and V is TRBV5-1; D not certain. V was clipped by 4 bases and J by 4 bases, with 12 bases between them. CDR1 SGHRS and CDR2 YFSETQ come from the germline V gene. CDR3 length: 15 amino acids. Written as DNA, the CDR3 is TGCGCCAGCAGCCCCGTTTCTCGGGGGGCCAACGTCCTGACTTTC. Protein product: CASSPVSRGANVLTF. Full variable domain (remainder filled in from reference TRBV5-1 and TRBJ2-6): KAGVTQTPRYLIKTRGQQVTLSCSPISGHRSVSWYQQTPGQGLQFLFEYFSETQRNKGNFPGRFSGRQFSNSRSEMNVSTLELGDSALYLCASSPVSRGANVLTFGAGSRLTVL.

The chain employs TRBV5-8 and TRBJ1-1, with 8 bases lining up with TRBD1. Germline CDR1 is SGHTS and CDR2 is YDEGEE. Unmatched junction bases numbered 8, after V lost 7 bases and J lost 0 bases. The CDR3 contains 15 residues. The CDR3 sequence is CASPRDRSLNTEAFF. CDR3 nucleotide sequence: TGTGCCAGCCCCCGGGACAGGTCCCTGAACACTGAAGCTTTCTTT.

This chain links TRBV28 with TRBJ2-7, with D tentatively TRBD1 (6 bases). Germline CDR1 and CDR2: MDHEN and SYDVKM. Trimming removed 6 bases from V and 2 bases from J, with 17 bases in between. This CDR3 is 15 amino acids long. The CDR3 nucleotides read TGTGCCAGCAGATCCTGGACAGCCCGCCCCTACGAGCAGTACTTC. Translating gives CASRSWTARPYEQYF. Based on the CDR3 plus reference TRBV28 and TRBJ2-7, the full variable domain is DVKVTQSSRYLVKRTGEKVFLECVQDMDHENMFWYRQDPGLGLRLIYFSYDVKMKEKGDIPEGYSVSREKKERFSLILESASTNQTSMYLCASRSWTARPYEQYFGPGTRLTVT.

The chain employs TRBV28 and TRBJ1-4, with unresolved D. Deletions cut 3 bases from V and 8 bases from J, with 16 bases between. Germline CDR1 MDHEN, CDR2 SYDVKM. The CDR3 has 15 residues. Here the CDR3 DNA reads TGTGCCAGCAGTTTGCGGGCAGGAAGACAAGAAAAACTGTTTTTT. Residues: CASSLRAGRQEKLFF.

The chain has TRBV18 and TRBJ1-6, with TRBD1 identical over 9 bases. CDR3 size: 16 residues. Germline V gene lookup returns CDR1 KGHSH and CDR2 LQKENI. V trimming: 4 bases; J trimming: 10 bases; junction bases outside the gene matches: 11. The CDR3 reads CASSQSGTGIGSPLHF. The CDR3 DNA follows: TGTGCCAGCTCACAAAGCGGGACAGGGATTGGATCACCCCTCCACTTT. The full variable domain, with the rest looked up from reference TRBV18 and TRBJ1-6, is NAGVMQNPRHLVRRRGQEARLRCSPMKGHSHVYWYRQLPEEGLKFMVYLQKENIIDESGMPKERFSAEFPKEGPSILRIQQVVRGDSAAYFCASSQSGTGIGSPLHFGNGTRLTVT.

The J gene is TRBJ1-6, the V gene TRBV7-6; D is uncertain. The CDR3 has 17 amino acids. Germline-derived CDR1 and CDR2 are SGHVS and FNYEAQ. V was cut by 1 base and J by 8 bases, with 18 bases left in between. The CDR3 reads CASSLEPWRDSDSPLHF. CDR3 in DNA: TGTGCCAGCAGCTTAGAACCATGGCGGGATTCGGATTCACCCCTCCACTTT.

The DNA for the CDR3 is TGTGCCAGCAGGGTTGGCGGGATGGGCTACAATGAGCAGTTCTTC. Protein: CASRVGGMGYNEQFF. The chain links TRBV2 to TRBJ2-1; tentative D call: TRBD2 (6 bases). This CDR3 contains 15 residues. Germline CDR1 and CDR2: SNHLY and FYNNEI. The V gene lost 6 bases and the J gene lost 3 bases, with 15 bases spanning the gap. The full variable domain, in which reference TRBV2 and TRBJ2-1 provide the parts outside the CDR3, is EPEVTQTPSHQVTQMGQEVILRCVPISNHLYFYWYRQILGQKVEFLVSFYNNEISEKSEIFDDQFSVERPDGSNFTLKIRSTKLEDSAMYFCASRVGGMGYNEQFFGPGTRLTVL.

This rearrangement joins TRBV2 to TRBJ2-7; 8 bases map to TRBD2. The CDR3 length is 14 residues. CDR1 and CDR2 from the germline V gene are SNHLY and FYNNEI. V lost 6 bases to trimming and J lost 4 bases; unmatched junction nucleotides: 8. CDR3 in amino acids: CASRSGRAPYEQYF. In DNA form, the CDR3 reads TGTGCCAGCAGGAGCGGGAGAGCCCCTTACGAGCAGTACTTC.

The chain joins TRBV6-1 to TRBJ2-4, with D perhaps matching TRBD2 (6 bases). Trimming cost V 11 bases and J 5 bases, with 16 bases left between them. CDR1 MNHNS and CDR2 SASEGT come from the germline V gene. The CDR3 length is 13 residues. The CDR3 loop is CAGRKGGENIQYF. CDR3 bases: TGTGCCGGGAGGAAGGGAGGAGAAAACATTCAGTACTTC.

The rearrangement links TRBV28 to TRBJ2-7; TRBD2 matches at 16 bases. Trimming took 5 bases from V and 4 from J; bases not matched to a gene: 8. This CDR3 region has 17 residues. In germline, CDR1 is MDHEN, CDR2 SYDVKM. For the CDR3, the DNA is TGTGCCAGCAGTCGACCGGGGACTAGCGGGAGGGCGTACGAGCAGTACTTC. It is translated as CASSRPGTSGRAYEQYF. Complete variable domain (other parts from reference TRBV28 and TRBJ2-7): DVKVTQSSRYLVKRTGEKVFLECVQDMDHENMFWYRQDPGLGLRLIYFSYDVKMKEKGDIPEGYSVSREKKERFSLILESASTNQTSMYLCASSRPGTSGRAYEQYFGPGTRLTVT.

The chain links TRBV2 to TRBJ2-1, with TRBD2 matching 8 bases. The CDR3 covers 12 residues. Germline V gene sequence: CDR1 SNHLY, CDR2 FYNNEI. Trimming removed 7 bases from V and 7 bases from J; junction bases left unmatched: 3. CDR3 bases: TGTGCCAGCAACGGACTAGCAAATGAGCAGTTCTTC. Translated, it gives CASNGLANEQFF.

The chain joins TRBV5-1 to TRBJ2-7; D may be TRBD2 (5 bases). The CDR3 extends over 14 amino acids. Per the germline V gene, CDR1 is SGHRS and CDR2 is YFSETQ. With 4 bases removed from V and 6 bases from J, the gap between germline ends came to 17 bases. CDR3 in amino acids: CASSDGLIPGEQYF. In DNA form, the CDR3 reads TGCGCCAGCAGCGATGGACTTATCCCGGGCGAGCAGTACTTC. Based on the CDR3 plus reference TRBV5-1 and TRBJ2-7, the full variable domain is KAGVTQTPRYLIKTRGQQVTLSCSPISGHRSVSWYQQTPGQGLQFLFEYFSETQRNKGNFPGRFSGRQFSNSRSEMNVSTLELGDSALYLCASSDGLIPGEQYFGPGTRLTVT.

The rearrangement joins TRBV5-8 to TRBJ2-2, with 7 bases fitting TRBD1. CDR1 is SGHTS and CDR2 is YDEGEE in the germline V gene. The CDR3 loop spans 16 amino acids. After removal of 4 bases from V and 2 bases from J, the junction contained 8 bases not matched to a gene. This chain's CDR3 is CASSTGTALNTGELFF. In DNA form, the CDR3 reads TGTGCCAGCAGCACCGGGACAGCCCTAAACACCGGGGAGCTGTTTTTT.

Turning to this clone: Distinct nucleotide sequences in the sample also encode this CDR3. The chain employs TRBV5-1 and TRBJ2-5; D is undetermined. Germline-derived CDR1 and CDR2 are SGHRS and YFSETQ. Trimming removed 3 bases at V and 2 bases at J, with 5 bases between. The CDR3 is 12 residues long. The CDR3 here is CASSSFQETQYF. CDR3 DNA sequence: TGCGCCAGCAGCTCCTTTCAAGAGACCCAGTACTTC.

On this clone itself: The same CDR3 can be traced to other DNA sequences in this sample. This chain uses TRBV7-3 with TRBJ1-5; possibly TRBD1 for D (6 bases). Germline V gene lookup returns CDR1 SGHTA and CDR2 FQGTGA. The V gene lost 0 bases and the J gene lost 6 bases, with 6 bases spanning the gap. The CDR3 consists of 13 residues. This chain's CDR3 is CASSLTGGQPQHF. The CDR3 nucleotides read TGTGCCAGCAGCTTAACAGGGGGTCAGCCCCAGCATTTT.

The CDR3 sequence: CASSSVGQKETQYF. The DNA of the CDR3 is TGTGCCAGCAGCTCCGTGGGACAGAAAGAGACCCAGTACTTC. The V and J genes are TRBV7-9 and TRBJ2-5; 7 bases fit TRBD1. CDR3 length: 14 amino acids. V shed 4 bases, J shed 3 bases, and the junction held 5 bases outside the gene matches. Germline lookup yields CDR1 SEHNR and CDR2 FQNEAQ (reference sequence).

The chain employs TRBV5-1 and TRBJ2-1; 7 nucleotides align to TRBD2. The CDR3 is 18 amino acids. Germline V gene sequence: CDR1 SGHRS, CDR2 YFSETQ. V lost 3 bases to trimming and J lost 1 base; unmatched junction nucleotides: 13. CDR3 DNA sequence: TGCGCCAGCAGCTCGGAACCGCTACAGCGGGGATCCTACAATGAGCAGTTCTTC. Amino acids: CASSSEPLQRGSYNEQFF.

The J gene is TRBJ2-1, the V gene TRBV10-2; TRBD1 aligns across 7 bases. Unmatched junction bases numbered 7, after V lost 0 bases and J lost 2 bases. The CDR3 extends over 17 amino acids. Germline V lookup: CDR1 WSHSY, CDR2 SAAADI. CDR3: CASSESLMGQTYNEQFF. The CDR3 coding sequence is TGCGCCAGCAGTGAGTCGTTAATGGGACAGACCTACAATGAGCAGTTCTTC.

The V call is TRBV4-2, the J call TRBJ1-2, with 8 nucleotides matching TRBD1. V dropped 1 base and J dropped 3; count of bases not matched to a gene: 13. Per the germline V gene, CDR1 is LGHNA and CDR2 is YNFKEQ. The CDR3 totals 18 residues. CDR3 amino acids: CASSQGPTGAGVDYGYTF. CDR3 DNA sequence: TGTGCCAGCAGCCAAGGCCCGACAGGGGCCGGGGTTGACTATGGCTACACCTTC.

The V call is TRBV29-1, the J call TRBJ2-7; no reliable D call. The ends were cut back, 5 bases at V and 0 bases at J, with 11 bases in the middle. This CDR3 comprises 13 residues. Germline CDR1 SQVTM, CDR2 ANQGSEA. CDR3 coding DNA: TGCAGCGTTCGGGTCGGCTACTCCTACGAGCAGTACTTC. The encoded protein is CSVRVGYSYEQYF.

J is TRBJ2-3 and V is TRBV7-2, with D tentatively TRBD1 (5 bases). The V end was cut by 5 bases, the J end by 3 bases, with 15 bases between. The CDR3 is 15 residues long. CDR1 SGHTA and CDR2 FQGNSA come from the germline V gene. DNA of the CDR3: TGTGCCAGCAGCCTACAGGCCATAGGTACAGATACGCAGTATTTT. Translated, it gives CASSLQAIGTDTQYF.

This chain links TRBV6-6 with TRBJ2-2, with 11 bases aligning to TRBD1. V shed 6 bases and J 6 bases; nucleotides not matched to a gene: 3. Germline CDR1 reads MNHNY; CDR2 reads SVGAGI (reference sequence). CDR3 length: 14 amino acids. CDR3 sequence: CASRGQGAAGELFF. CDR3 sequence (DNA): TGTGCCAGCAGAGGACAGGGGGCCGCCGGGGAGCTGTTTTTT.

The chain employs TRBV27 and TRBJ1-2; 8 bases agree with TRBD1. CDR3 length: 13 amino acids. After removal of 2 bases from V and 8 bases from J, the junction contained 4 bases not matched to a gene. Germline V gene lookup returns CDR1 MNHEY and CDR2 SMNVEV (reference sequence). The CDR3: CASSLQGASGYTF. The CDR3 nucleotides are TGTGCCAGCAGTTTACAGGGGGCTAGCGGCTACACCTTC.